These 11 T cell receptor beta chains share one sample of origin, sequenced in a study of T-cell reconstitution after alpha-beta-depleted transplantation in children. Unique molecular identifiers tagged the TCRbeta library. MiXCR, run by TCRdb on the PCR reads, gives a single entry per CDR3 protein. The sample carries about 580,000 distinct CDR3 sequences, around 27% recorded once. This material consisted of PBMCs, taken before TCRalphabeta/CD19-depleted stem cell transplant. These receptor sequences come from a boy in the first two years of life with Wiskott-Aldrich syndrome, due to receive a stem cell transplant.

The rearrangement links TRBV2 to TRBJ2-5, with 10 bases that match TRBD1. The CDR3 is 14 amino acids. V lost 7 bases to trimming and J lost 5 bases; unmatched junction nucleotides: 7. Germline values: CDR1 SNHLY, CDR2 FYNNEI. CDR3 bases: TGTGCCAGCACAAGGACAGGGGGAGAGGAGACCCAGTACTTC. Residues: CASTRTGGEETQYF.

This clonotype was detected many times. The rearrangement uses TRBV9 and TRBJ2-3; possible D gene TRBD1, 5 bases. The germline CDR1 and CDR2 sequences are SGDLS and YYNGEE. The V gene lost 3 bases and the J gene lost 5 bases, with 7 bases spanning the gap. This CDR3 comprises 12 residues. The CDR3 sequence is CASSGGGDTQYF. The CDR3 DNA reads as TGTGCCAGCAGCGGGGGCGGAGATACGCAGTATTTT.

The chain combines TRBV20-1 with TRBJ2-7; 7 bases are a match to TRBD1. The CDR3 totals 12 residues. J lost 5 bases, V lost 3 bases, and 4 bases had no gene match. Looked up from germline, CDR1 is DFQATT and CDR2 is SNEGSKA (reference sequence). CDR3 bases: TGCAGTGCTAGCAGGGGGATGCACGAGCAGTACTTC. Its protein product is CSASRGMHEQYF.

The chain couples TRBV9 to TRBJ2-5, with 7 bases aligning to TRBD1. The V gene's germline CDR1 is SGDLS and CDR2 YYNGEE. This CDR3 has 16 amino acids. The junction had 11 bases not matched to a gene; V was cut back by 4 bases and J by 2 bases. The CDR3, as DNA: TGTGCCAGCAGCAAAACCCGGGACAGCCCTCAAGAGACCCAGTACTTC. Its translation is CASSKTRDSPQETQYF.

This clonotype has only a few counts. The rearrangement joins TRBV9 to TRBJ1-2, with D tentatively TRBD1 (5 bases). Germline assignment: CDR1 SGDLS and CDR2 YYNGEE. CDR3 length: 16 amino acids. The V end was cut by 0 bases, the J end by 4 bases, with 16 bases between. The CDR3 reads CASSVGGRTAPYGYTF. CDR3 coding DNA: TGTGCCAGCAGCGTAGGGGGCAGGACCGCACCCTATGGCTACACCTTC.

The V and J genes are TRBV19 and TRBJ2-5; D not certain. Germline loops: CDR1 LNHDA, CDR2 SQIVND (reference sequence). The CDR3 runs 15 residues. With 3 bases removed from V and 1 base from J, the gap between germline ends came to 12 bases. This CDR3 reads CASSISTDTQETQYF. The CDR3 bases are TGTGCCAGTAGTATTTCCACAGATACCCAAGAGACCCAGTACTTC. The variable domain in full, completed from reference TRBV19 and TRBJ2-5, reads DGGITQSPKYLFRKEGQNVTLSCEQNLNHDAMYWYRQDPGQGLRLIYYSQIVNDFQKGDIAEGYSVSREKKESFPLTVTSAQKNPTAFYLCASSISTDTQETQYFGPGTRLLVL.

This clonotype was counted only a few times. The CDR3 DNA reads as TGCGCCAGCAGCTTGGCCGTGGGGGGGCAAGAGACCCAGTACTTC. Protein product: CASSLAVGGQETQYF. This sequence joins TRBV5-1 and TRBJ2-5; TRBD2 matches 7 bases. Germline V gene data show CDR1 as SGHRS and CDR2 as YFSETQ. With V trimmed by 0 bases and J by 2 bases, 4 bases remained unmatched. CDR3 length: 15 amino acids.

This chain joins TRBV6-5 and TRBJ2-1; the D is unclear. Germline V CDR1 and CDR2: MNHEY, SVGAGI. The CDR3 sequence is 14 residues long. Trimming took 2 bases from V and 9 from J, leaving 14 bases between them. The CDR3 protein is CASSYPGLFVEQFF. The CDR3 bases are TGTGCCAGCAGTTACCCTGGGTTATTTGTTGAGCAGTTCTTC.

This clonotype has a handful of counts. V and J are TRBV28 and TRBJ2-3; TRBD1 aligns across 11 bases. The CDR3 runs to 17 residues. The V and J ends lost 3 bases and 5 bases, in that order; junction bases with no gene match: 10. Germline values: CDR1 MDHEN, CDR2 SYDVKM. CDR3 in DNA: TGTGCCAGCAGTTTGGTGGGACAGGGGGTTCAGGGAGATACGCAGTATTTT. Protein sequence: CASSLVGQGVQGDTQYF.

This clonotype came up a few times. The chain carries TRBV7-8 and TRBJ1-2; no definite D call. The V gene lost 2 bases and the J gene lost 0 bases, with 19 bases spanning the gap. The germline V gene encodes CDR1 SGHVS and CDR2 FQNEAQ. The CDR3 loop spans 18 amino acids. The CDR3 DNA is TGTGCCAGCAGCTTAAAAACTGCGACGGTGGCTACTAACTATGGCTACACCTTC. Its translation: CASSLKTATVATNYGYTF.

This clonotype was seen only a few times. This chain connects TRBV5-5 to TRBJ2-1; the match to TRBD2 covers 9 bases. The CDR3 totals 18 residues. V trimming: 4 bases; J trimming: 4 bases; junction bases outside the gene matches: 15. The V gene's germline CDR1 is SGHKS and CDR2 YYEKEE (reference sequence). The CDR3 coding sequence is TGTGCCAGCAGCGCCGCGGGAGGGAGCGGGAGGTCGTACAATGAGCAGTTCTTC. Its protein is CASSAAGGSGRSYNEQFF.